This is a list of T cell receptor beta chains from one sample in a study of T-cell reconstitution after alpha-beta-depleted transplantation in children. TCRdb ran MiXCR on the PCR reads and lists one entry per CDR3 protein. Among about 420,000 distinct CDR3 sequences listed, under 20% were seen once. The sequences come from PBMCs, mostly from graft donor cells, collected 360 days after TCRalphabeta/CD19-depleted stem cell transplant. The source of these receptors is a boy under two years old who had a stem cell transplant for Wiskott-Aldrich syndrome, so the T cells may come from the graft donor. The CDR3 runs from the conserved cysteine through the conserved F or W. D genes are given only for firm matches. The size of a clone is reported for some rows only, either as once, few or many, or as a class for expanded clones.

.	TRBJ1-2	TRBV9	few	TGTGCCAGCAGAGGTAGCGGCTACACCTTC	CASRGSGYTF
.	TRBJ2-5	TRBV7-9	.	TGTGCCAGCAGCTTTAGGACCGCCCAAGAGACCCAGTACTTC	CASSFRTAQETQYF
TRBD1	TRBJ2-7	TRBV5-1	once	TGCGCCAGCAGCTTTGAACGGGGACAGCCATACTACGAGCAGTACTTC	CASSFERGQPYYEQYF
.	TRBJ2-2	TRBV27	.	TGTGCCAGCAGTTTCGGTTTCGGGGTTGAAAGCGGGGAGCTGTTTTTT	CASSFGFGVESGELFF
TRBD1	TRBJ2-3	TRBV2	.	TGTGCCAGCACTCTTCAGGGGGCAGATACGCAGTATTTT	CASTLQGADTQYF
TRBD2	TRBJ2-2	TRBV5-1	.	TGCGCCAGCAGCTTGACGTTAGCGGGCCTGAACACCGGGGAGCTGTTTTTT	CASSLTLAGLNTGELFF
.	TRBJ2-3	TRBV5-1	many	TGCGCCAGCAGCTTGGCGGCACTTTTCGGCACAGATACGCAGTATTTT	CASSLAALFGTDTQYF
.	TRBJ2-1	TRBV19	.	TGTGCCAGTAGTAGAGCCTGGGATGAGCAGTTCTTC	CASSRAWDEQFF
TRBD2	TRBJ2-5	TRBV12-3/TRBV12-4	.	TGTGCCAGCAGTTTACAGACTAGCGGGGTTCAAGAGACCCAGTACTTC	CASSLQTSGVQETQYF
.	TRBJ2-3	TRBV5-1	.	TGCGCCAGCAGCTTGGAGGCTGGTCCAGATACGCAGTATTTT	CASSLEAGPDTQYF
TRBD1	TRBJ1-2	TRBV9	few	TGTGCCAGCAGCGTAGGAGGACAGGGGAACCAAGACAACTATGGCTACACCTTC	CASSVGGQGNQDNYGYTF